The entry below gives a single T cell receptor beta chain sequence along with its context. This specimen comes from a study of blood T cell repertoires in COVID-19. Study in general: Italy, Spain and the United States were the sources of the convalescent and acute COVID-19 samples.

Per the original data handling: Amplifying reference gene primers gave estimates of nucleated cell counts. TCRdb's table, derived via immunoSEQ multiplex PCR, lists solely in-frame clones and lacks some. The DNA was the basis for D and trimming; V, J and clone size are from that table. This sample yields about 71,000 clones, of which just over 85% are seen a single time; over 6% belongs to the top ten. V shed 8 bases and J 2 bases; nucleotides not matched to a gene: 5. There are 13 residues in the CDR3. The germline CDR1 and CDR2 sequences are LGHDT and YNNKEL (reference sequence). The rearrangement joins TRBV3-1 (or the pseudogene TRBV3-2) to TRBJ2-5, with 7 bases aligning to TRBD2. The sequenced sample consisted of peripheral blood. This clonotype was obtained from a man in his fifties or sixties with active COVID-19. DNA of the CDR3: TGTGCCAGCGGTCTAGCGGAACAAGAGACCCAGTACTTC. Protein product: CASGLAEQETQYF.